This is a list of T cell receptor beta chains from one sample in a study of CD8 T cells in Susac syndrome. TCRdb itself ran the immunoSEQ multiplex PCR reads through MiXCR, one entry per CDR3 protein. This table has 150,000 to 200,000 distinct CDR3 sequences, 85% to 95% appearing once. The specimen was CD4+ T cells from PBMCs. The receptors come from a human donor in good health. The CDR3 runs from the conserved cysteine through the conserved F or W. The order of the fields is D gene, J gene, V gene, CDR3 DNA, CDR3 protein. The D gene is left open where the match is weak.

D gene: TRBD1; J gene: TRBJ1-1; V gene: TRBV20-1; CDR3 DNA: TGCAGTGCGCCGGGACAGGAGAACACTGAAGCTTTCTTT; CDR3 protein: CSAPGQENTEAFF
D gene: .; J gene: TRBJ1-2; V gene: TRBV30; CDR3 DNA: TGTGCCTGGAGTGTACCCTCCTCCGGTGGCTACACCTTC; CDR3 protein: CAWSVPSSGGYTF
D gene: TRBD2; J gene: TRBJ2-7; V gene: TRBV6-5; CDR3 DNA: TGTGCCAGCAGTTCGCCTAGCGGGACCGGGGAGCAGTACTTC; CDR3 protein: CASSSPSGTGEQYF
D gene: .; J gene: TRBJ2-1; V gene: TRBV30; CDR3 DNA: TGTGCCTGGAGTGTAGGACCACTCAGTGAGCAGTTCTTC; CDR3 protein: CAWSVGPLSEQFF
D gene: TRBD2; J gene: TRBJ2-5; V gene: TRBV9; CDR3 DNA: TGTGCCAGCAGCCCGAGCGGGGGAAGAGTAGAGACCCAGTACTTC; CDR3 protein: CASSPSGGRVETQYF
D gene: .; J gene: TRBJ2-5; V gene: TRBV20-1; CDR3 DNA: TGCAGTGCTACTGGGGGAATGGCCCAGTACTTC; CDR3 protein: CSATGGMAQYF
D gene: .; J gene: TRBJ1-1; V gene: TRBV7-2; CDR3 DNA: TGTGCCAGCAGCGTAAGTGGGGGGTTGAACACTGAAGCTTTCTTT; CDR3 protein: CASSVSGGLNTEAFF
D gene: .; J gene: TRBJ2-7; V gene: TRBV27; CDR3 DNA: TGTGCCAGCAGTCCGCAAAAGAAGGGAGAGCAGTACTTC; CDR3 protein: CASSPQKKGEQYF
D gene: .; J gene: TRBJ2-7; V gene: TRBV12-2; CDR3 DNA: TGTGCAATTCTTCGACCACTAGCGGACTTC; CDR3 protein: CAILRPLADF
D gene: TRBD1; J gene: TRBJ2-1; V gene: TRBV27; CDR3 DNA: TGTGCCAGCAGTCCACCTCGGACAGGTCAGGGCCCGGGCTCCTACAATGAGCAGTTCTTC; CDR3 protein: CASSPPRTGQGPGSYNEQFF
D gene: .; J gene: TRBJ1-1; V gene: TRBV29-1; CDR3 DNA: TGCAGCGTGATGGGCAGACTGAACACTGAAGCTTTCTTT; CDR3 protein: CSVMGRLNTEAFF
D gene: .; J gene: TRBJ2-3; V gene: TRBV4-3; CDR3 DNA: TGCGCCAGCAGCCAAGATAGCGGAGATACGCAGTATTTT; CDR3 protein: CASSQDSGDTQYF
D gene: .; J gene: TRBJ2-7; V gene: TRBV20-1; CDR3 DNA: TGCAGTGCTCAGAGCCACTTCACCCCCTACGAGCAGTACTTC; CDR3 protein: CSAQSHFTPYEQYF
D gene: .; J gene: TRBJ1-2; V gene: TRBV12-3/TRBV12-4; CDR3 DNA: TGTGCCAGCAGTTTACCCGATGGCTACACCTTC; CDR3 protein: CASSLPDGYTF
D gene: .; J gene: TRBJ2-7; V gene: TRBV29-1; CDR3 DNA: TGCAGCGTTGAACGTGAGACTAGTGGCTCCTACGAGCAGTACTTC; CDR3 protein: CSVERETSGSYEQYF
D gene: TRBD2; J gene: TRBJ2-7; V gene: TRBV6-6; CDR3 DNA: TGTGCCAGCAGTTACGCTAGCGGGAGTGCCTACGAGCAGTACTTC; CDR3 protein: CASSYASGSAYEQYF